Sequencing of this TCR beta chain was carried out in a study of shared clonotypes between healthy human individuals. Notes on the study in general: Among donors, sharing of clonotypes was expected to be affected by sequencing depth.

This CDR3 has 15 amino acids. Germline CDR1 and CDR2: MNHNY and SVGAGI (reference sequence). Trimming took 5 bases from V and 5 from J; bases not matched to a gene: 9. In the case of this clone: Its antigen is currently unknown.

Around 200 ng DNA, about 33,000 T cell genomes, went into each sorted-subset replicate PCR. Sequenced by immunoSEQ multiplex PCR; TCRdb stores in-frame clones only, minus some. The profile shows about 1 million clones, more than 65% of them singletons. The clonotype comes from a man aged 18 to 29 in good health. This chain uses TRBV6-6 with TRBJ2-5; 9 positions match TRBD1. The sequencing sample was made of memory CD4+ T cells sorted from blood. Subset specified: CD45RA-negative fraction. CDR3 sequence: CASSLGQGLFETQYF. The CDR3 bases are TGTGCCAGCAGTCTCGGACAGGGGCTTTTTGAGACCCAGTACTTC.